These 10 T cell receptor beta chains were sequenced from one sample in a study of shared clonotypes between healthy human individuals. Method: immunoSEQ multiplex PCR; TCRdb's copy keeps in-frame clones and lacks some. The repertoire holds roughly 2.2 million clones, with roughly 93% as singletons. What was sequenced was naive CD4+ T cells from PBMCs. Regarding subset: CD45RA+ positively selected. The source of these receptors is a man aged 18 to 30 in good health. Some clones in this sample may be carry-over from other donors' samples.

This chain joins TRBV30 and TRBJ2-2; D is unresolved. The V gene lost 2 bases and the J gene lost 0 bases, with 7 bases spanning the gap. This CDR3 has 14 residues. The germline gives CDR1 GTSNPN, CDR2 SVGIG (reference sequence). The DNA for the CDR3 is TGTGCCTGGAGTCCGGGCCCGAACACCGGGGAGCTGTTTTTT. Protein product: CAWSPGPNTGELFF.

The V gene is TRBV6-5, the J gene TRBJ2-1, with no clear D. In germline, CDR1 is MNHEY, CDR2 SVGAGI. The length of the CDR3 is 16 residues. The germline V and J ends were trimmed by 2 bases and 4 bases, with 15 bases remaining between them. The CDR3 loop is CASSYLVYPPYNEQFF. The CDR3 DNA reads TGTGCCAGCAGTTACCTAGTATATCCGCCATACAATGAGCAGTTCTTC.

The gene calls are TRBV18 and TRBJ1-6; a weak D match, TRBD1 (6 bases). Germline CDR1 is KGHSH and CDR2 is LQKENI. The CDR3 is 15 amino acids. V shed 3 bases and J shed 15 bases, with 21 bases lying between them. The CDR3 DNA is TGTGCCAGCTCACCCGGGACACTTCAATCTTGGGGCCTCCACTTT. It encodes CASSPGTLQSWGLHF.

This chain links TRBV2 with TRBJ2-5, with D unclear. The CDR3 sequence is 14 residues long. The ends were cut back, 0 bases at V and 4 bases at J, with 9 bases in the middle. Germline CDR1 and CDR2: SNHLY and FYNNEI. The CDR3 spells CASSEALRRETQYF. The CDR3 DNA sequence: TGTGCCAGCAGTGAAGCGCTTCGGAGAGAGACCCAGTACTTC.

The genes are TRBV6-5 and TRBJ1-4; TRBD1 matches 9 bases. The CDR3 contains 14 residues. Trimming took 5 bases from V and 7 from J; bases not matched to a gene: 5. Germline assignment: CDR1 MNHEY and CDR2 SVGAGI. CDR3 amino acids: CASSGTGLLEKLFF. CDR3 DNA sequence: TGTGCCAGCAGTGGGACAGGGCTACTTGAAAAACTGTTTTTT.

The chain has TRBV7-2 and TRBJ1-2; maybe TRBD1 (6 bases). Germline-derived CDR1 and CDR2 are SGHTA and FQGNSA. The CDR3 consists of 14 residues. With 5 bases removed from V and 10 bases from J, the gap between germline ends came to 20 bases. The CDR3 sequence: CASSGQPGRGTYTF. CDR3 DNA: TGTGCCAGCAGCGGACAGCCGGGGCGGGGCACCTACACCTTC.

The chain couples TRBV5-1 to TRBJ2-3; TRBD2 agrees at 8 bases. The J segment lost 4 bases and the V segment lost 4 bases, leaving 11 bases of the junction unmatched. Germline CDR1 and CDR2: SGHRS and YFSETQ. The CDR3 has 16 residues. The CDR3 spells CASSPSAGGGADTQYF. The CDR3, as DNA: TGCGCCAGCAGCCCCTCGGCGGGAGGTGGCGCAGATACGCAGTATTTT. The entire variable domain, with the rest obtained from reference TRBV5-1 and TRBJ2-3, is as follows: KAGVTQTPRYLIKTRGQQVTLSCSPISGHRSVSWYQQTPGQGLQFLFEYFSETQRNKGNFPGRFSGRQFSNSRSEMNVSTLELGDSALYLCASSPSAGGGADTQYFGPGTRLTVL.

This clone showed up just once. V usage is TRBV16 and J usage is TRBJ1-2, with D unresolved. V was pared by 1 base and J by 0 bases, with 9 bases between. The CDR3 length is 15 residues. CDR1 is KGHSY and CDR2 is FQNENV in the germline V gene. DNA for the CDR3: TGTGCCAGCAGCCAATTGTGGGGAACTAACTATGGCTACACCTTC. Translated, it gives CASSQLWGTNYGYTF. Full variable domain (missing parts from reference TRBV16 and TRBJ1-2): GEEVAQTPKHLVRGEGQKAKLYCAPIKGHSYVFWYQQVLKNEFKFLISFQNENVFDETGMPKERFSAKCLPNSPCSLEIQATKLEDSAVYFCASSQLWGTNYGYTFGSGTRLTVV.

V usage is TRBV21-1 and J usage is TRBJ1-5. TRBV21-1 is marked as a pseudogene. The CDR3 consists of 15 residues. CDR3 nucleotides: TGTGCCAGCACACCGTCGTGGGACTTCAATCAGCCCCAGCATTTT. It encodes CASTPSWDFNQPQHF.

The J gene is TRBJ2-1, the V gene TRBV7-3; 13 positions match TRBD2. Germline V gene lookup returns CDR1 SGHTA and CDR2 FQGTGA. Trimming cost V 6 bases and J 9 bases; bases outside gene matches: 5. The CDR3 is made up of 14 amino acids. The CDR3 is CASSLGTSGTEQFF. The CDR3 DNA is TGTGCCAGCAGTCTAGGGACTAGCGGGACTGAGCAGTTCTTC.